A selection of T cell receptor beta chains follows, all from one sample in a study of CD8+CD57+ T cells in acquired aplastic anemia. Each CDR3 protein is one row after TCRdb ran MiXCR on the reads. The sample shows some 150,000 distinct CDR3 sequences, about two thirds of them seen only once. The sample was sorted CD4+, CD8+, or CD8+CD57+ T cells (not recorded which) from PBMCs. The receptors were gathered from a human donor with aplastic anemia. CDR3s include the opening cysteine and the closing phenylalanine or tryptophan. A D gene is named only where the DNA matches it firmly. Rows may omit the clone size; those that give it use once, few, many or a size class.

cdr3_nt: TGTGCCAGCAGTTCGCAGGGAACGAGCACAGATACGCAGTATTTT; cdr3_aa: CASSSQGTSTDTQYF; v_call: TRBV2; d_call: -; clone_size: -; j_call: TRBJ2-3
cdr3_nt: TGTGCCAGCACCATGGAGGGGGCCGGCACTGAAGCTTTCTTT; cdr3_aa: CASTMEGAGTEAFF; v_call: TRBV11-2; d_call: TRBD1; clone_size: -; j_call: TRBJ1-1
cdr3_nt: TGTGCCAGTAGTATAGGCGATGGGGCACAACAGCCCCAGCATTTT; cdr3_aa: CASSIGDGAQQPQHF; v_call: TRBV19; d_call: -; clone_size: -; j_call: TRBJ1-5
cdr3_nt: TGTGCCAGCAGTTCACAGGGCCGGAGAATTAACACTGAAGCTTTCTTT; cdr3_aa: CASSSQGRRINTEAFF; v_call: TRBV12-3/TRBV12-4; d_call: -; clone_size: -; j_call: TRBJ1-1
cdr3_nt: TGTGCCAGCAGTTTAGGGACTAGCGGGAGGGCACAGTACTTC; cdr3_aa: CASSLGTSGRAQYF; v_call: TRBV12-3/TRBV12-4; d_call: TRBD2; clone_size: -; j_call: TRBJ2-5
cdr3_nt: TGCAGCGTTGTTGGAGGTAAGGCTAGCGGGAGTAATGAGCAGTTCTTC; cdr3_aa: CSVVGGKASGSNEQFF; v_call: TRBV29-1; d_call: TRBD2; clone_size: once; j_call: TRBJ2-1
cdr3_nt: TGTGCCACCGGCGGGGGGGCGGTGGTAGATACGCAGTATTTT; cdr3_aa: CATGGGAVVDTQYF; v_call: TRBV24-1; d_call: TRBD2; clone_size: -; j_call: TRBJ2-3
cdr3_nt: TGTGCCAGCAGCTTAGTTCGGGCAGGGGGATGGGAGACCCAGTACTTC; cdr3_aa: CASSLVRAGGWETQYF; v_call: TRBV7-2; d_call: TRBD1; clone_size: few; j_call: TRBJ2-5
cdr3_nt: TGTGCCATCAGTCAGGGCACAGATACGCAGTATTTT; cdr3_aa: CAISQGTDTQYF; v_call: TRBV10-3; d_call: -; clone_size: -; j_call: TRBJ2-3
cdr3_nt: TGTGCCAGCAGGTTAGAGGGACTAAATGAGCAGTTCTTC; cdr3_aa: CASRLEGLNEQFF; v_call: TRBV2; d_call: TRBD2; clone_size: -; j_call: TRBJ2-1
cdr3_nt: TGCAGTGCTCGCGGGAGGGAGGGCCCTCGGGAGCAGTACTTC; cdr3_aa: CSARGREGPREQYF; v_call: TRBV20-1; d_call: TRBD2; clone_size: -; j_call: TRBJ2-7
cdr3_nt: TGTGCCAGCAGCTTGCTGGCGAACACTGAAGCTTTCTTT; cdr3_aa: CASSLLANTEAFF; v_call: TRBV5-6; d_call: -; clone_size: once; j_call: TRBJ1-1
cdr3_nt: TGCAGTGCTAATACAGGGAGGAATCAGCCCCAGCATTTT; cdr3_aa: CSANTGRNQPQHF; v_call: TRBV20-1; d_call: -; clone_size: -; j_call: TRBJ1-5
cdr3_nt: TGTGCCAGCAGCAAGGGACAGGATGGGGAGACCCAGTACTTC; cdr3_aa: CASSKGQDGETQYF; v_call: TRBV7-2; d_call: TRBD1; clone_size: -; j_call: TRBJ2-5
cdr3_nt: TGTGCCATTAGCCTAGCGGGTGGCAATGAGCAGTTCTTC; cdr3_aa: CAISLAGGNEQFF; v_call: TRBV10-3; d_call: TRBD2; clone_size: -; j_call: TRBJ2-1
cdr3_nt: TGTGCCAGTAGTATAGTGGCAGGGGGCTACACCTTC; cdr3_aa: CASSIVAGGYTF; v_call: TRBV19; d_call: -; clone_size: -; j_call: TRBJ1-2
cdr3_nt: TGCAGTGCTAGAGGGACAGTCGCGCATTCACCCCTCCACTTT; cdr3_aa: CSARGTVAHSPLHF; v_call: TRBV20-1; d_call: -; clone_size: -; j_call: TRBJ1-6
cdr3_nt: TGCAGTGCTCATATAGCGGGAGGGGCCTACGAGCAGTACTTC; cdr3_aa: CSAHIAGGAYEQYF; v_call: TRBV20-1; d_call: TRBD2; clone_size: -; j_call: TRBJ2-7
cdr3_nt: TGTGCCAGCAGCTTAGGGACTAGCGGGAGAAACGAGCAGTACTTC; cdr3_aa: CASSLGTSGRNEQYF; v_call: TRBV7-2; d_call: TRBD2; clone_size: -; j_call: TRBJ2-7
cdr3_nt: TGTGCCAGCAGTTCAGGCGCGGGAGGGCCAGGTTGGTCCTACAATGAGCAGTTCTTC; cdr3_aa: CASSSGAGGPGWSYNEQFF; v_call: TRBV28; d_call: TRBD2; clone_size: -; j_call: TRBJ2-1
cdr3_nt: TGTGCCAGCAGCCGCCCGTCAGCGGGTTCCAACGAGCAGTACTTC; cdr3_aa: CASSRPSAGSNEQYF; v_call: TRBV7-9; d_call: -; clone_size: -; j_call: TRBJ2-7
cdr3_nt: TGTGCCAGCACCCTCGCGGCATATAATTCACCCCTCCACTTT; cdr3_aa: CASTLAAYNSPLHF; v_call: TRBV28; d_call: -; clone_size: -; j_call: TRBJ1-6